A single sample gave rise to the 14 T cell receptor beta chains below, sequenced in a study of CD8+ T cells in alopecia areata (dated by TCRdb to about 2018). The protocol used for the library was the immunoSEQ multiplex PCR assay. RNA was extracted from all samples and reverse transcribed into cDNA, which served as template for TCR sequencing. TCRdb took over this immuneACCESS table, retaining in-frame rearrangements with V and J assigned. Such tables are incomplete; in checked studies, under half of the missing clones stem from an unresolved V gene, and the remainder is unexplained. The sample yields a few hundred thousand clones; under 80% were counted once. The top ten hold approximately 1.2% of the sample. In the paper's terms, the time point label means: baseline before oral tofacitinib. The material sequenced was CD4+ T cells sorted from blood, taken at week 0. The receptors derive from a human donor with alopecia areata.

V and J are TRBV30 and TRBJ2-4; TRBD2 is a possible D gene (6 bases). V was cut by 4 bases and J by 6 bases, with 13 bases left in between. CDR3 length equals 13 residues. The germline V gene encodes CDR1 GTSNPN and CDR2 SVGIG (reference sequence). For the CDR3, the DNA is TGTGCCTGGAACTCCGGGGGAGCAAACATTCAGTACTTC. Its protein product is CAWNSGGANIQYF.

V is TRBV29-1 and J is TRBJ1-4; D not resolved. Germline-derived CDR1 and CDR2 are SQVTM and ANQGSEA. CDR3 length: 14 amino acids. V lost 4 bases to trimming and J lost 4 bases, with 13 bases between them. CDR3 coding DNA: TGCAGCGTTGGAGAGACATCGGGTAATGAAAAACTGTTTTTT. Protein sequence: CSVGETSGNEKLFF.

This chain's CDR3 is CASSRPIGLGETQYF. The CDR3 nucleotides read TGTGCCAGCAGTCGCCCTATTGGTTTGGGAGAGACCCAGTACTTC. The chain joins TRBV14 to TRBJ2-5; D is uncertain. V gave up 6 bases and J gave up 4 bases, with 18 bases separating them. Per germline, CDR1 SGHDN and CDR2 FVKESK. This CDR3 spans 15 amino acids.

The gene calls are TRBV11-3 and TRBJ2-3, with D unclear. The V end lost 5 bases, the J end lost 3 bases, and 3 bases lay between the germline ends. Looked up from germline, CDR1 is SGHNT and CDR2 is YENEEA. CDR3 length: 11 amino acids. The CDR3 region is CASSITDTQYF. CDR3 DNA sequence: TGTGCCAGCAGCATAACAGATACGCAGTATTTT.

This clone occurred once. V gene TRBV6-5 combines with J gene TRBJ2-3; 7 positions agree with TRBD2. Trimming at V came to 6 bases and at J to 6 bases, leaving 12 bases not matched to a gene. The CDR3 consists of 15 residues. Germline assignment: CDR1 MNHEY and CDR2 SVGAGI. CDR3 region: CASRRLAALGDTQYF. CDR3 nucleotide sequence: TGTGCCAGCAGACGCCTAGCGGCCCTCGGGGATACGCAGTATTTT.

The chain is built from TRBV6-5 and TRBJ2-5; 12 bases line up with TRBD2. The CDR3 totals 16 residues. Unmatched junction bases numbered 3, after V lost 0 bases and J lost 4 bases. Germline assignment: CDR1 MNHEY and CDR2 SVGAGI. CDR3 region: CASSYSLAGGRETQYF. CDR3 in DNA: TGTGCCAGCAGTTACTCCCTAGCGGGGGGGCGAGAGACCCAGTACTTC.

V and J are TRBV5-1 and TRBJ1-1; 7 bases fit TRBD1. Germline lookup yields CDR1 SGHRS and CDR2 YFSETQ. The CDR3 has 14 amino acids. V lost 2 bases and J lost 1; bases outside the gene matches: 2. CDR3 DNA: TGCGCCAGCAGCTTTACAGGGGCGAACACTGAAGCTTTCTTT. Protein: CASSFTGANTEAFF.

This rearrangement joins TRBV2 to TRBJ2-3; tentatively, D is TRBD1 (6 bases). The V end lost 8 bases, the J end lost 10 bases, and 22 bases lay between the germline ends. The CDR3 is 14 residues long. Germline V gene data show CDR1 as SNHLY and CDR2 as FYNNEI. The CDR3, as DNA: TGTGCCAGCCAGGACAGCACCATAATAGGATCGCAGTATTTT. Translation gives CASQDSTIIGSQYF. The variable domain in full, with the rest retrieved from reference TRBV2 and TRBJ2-3, is EPEVTQTPSHQVTQMGQEVILRCVPISNHLYFYWYRQILGQKVEFLVSFYNNEISEKSEIFDDQFSVERPDGSNFTLKIRSTKLEDSAMYFCASQDSTIIGSQYFGPGTRLTVL.

This clone was recorded only once. This sequence joins TRBV9 and TRBJ2-5; TRBD1 agrees at 10 bases. This CDR3 contains 14 residues. V was pared by 4 bases and J by 3 bases, with 3 bases of the junction left unmatched. Germline V gene lookup returns CDR1 SGDLS and CDR2 YYNGEE. CDR3 region: CASSTGQGKETQYF. CDR3 in DNA: TGTGCCAGCAGCACGGGACAGGGGAAAGAGACCCAGTACTTC.

The chain carries TRBV29-1 and TRBJ2-7; D is unresolved. Trimming cost V 1 base and J 2 bases, with 9 bases left between them. In germline, CDR1 is SQVTM, CDR2 ANQGSEA. This CDR3 comprises 13 residues. The CDR3 sequence is CSVEGESPYEQYF. In DNA, the CDR3 is TGCAGCGTTGAAGGGGAAAGCCCCTACGAGCAGTACTTC.

The rearrangement uses TRBV29-1 and TRBJ2-2, with 7 bases identical to TRBD2. The junction had 8 bases not matched to a gene; V was cut back by 7 bases and J by 3 bases. CDR1 and CDR2 from the germline V gene are SQVTM and ANQGSEA. The CDR3 is 14 amino acids. The CDR3: CSALVGRDTGELFF. The CDR3 region has the DNA TGCAGCGCTCTTGTGGGGAGGGACACCGGGGAGCTGTTTTTT.

This clone was observed a few times. The rearrangement links TRBV27 to TRBJ2-3, with 14 bases identical to TRBD2. The CDR3 is 19 residues long. After removal of 4 bases from V and 2 bases from J, the junction contained 11 bases not matched to a gene. The germline CDR1 and CDR2 sequences are MNHEY and SMNVEV (reference sequence). As DNA, the CDR3 is TGTGCCAGCAGTTCTCGAAGACTAGCGGGGGGGATTAACACAGATACGCAGTATTTT. The encoded protein is CASSSRRLAGGINTDTQYF.

This chain's CDR3 is CARGTSGGPPYNEQFF. The CDR3 DNA follows: TGTGCCAGGGGGACTAGCGGGGGTCCACCCTACAATGAGCAGTTCTTC. This rearrangement joins TRBV2 to TRBJ2-1, with TRBD2 matching over 14 bases. The CDR3 covers 16 residues. Germline V gives CDR1 SNHLY, CDR2 FYNNEI. V was pared by 9 bases and J by 2 bases, with 6 bases of the junction left unmatched.

V usage is TRBV11-1 and J usage is TRBJ1-5; tentatively, D is TRBD1 (6 bases). The CDR3 consists of 14 residues. The V gene's germline CDR1 is SGHAT and CDR2 FQDESV (reference sequence). Trimming took 8 bases from V and 6 from J, leaving 17 bases between them. The CDR3 DNA reads as TGTGCCAGCTGGCCAGGGGCCGGCAGTCAGCCCCAGCATTTT. Translating it yields CASWPGAGSQPQHF.